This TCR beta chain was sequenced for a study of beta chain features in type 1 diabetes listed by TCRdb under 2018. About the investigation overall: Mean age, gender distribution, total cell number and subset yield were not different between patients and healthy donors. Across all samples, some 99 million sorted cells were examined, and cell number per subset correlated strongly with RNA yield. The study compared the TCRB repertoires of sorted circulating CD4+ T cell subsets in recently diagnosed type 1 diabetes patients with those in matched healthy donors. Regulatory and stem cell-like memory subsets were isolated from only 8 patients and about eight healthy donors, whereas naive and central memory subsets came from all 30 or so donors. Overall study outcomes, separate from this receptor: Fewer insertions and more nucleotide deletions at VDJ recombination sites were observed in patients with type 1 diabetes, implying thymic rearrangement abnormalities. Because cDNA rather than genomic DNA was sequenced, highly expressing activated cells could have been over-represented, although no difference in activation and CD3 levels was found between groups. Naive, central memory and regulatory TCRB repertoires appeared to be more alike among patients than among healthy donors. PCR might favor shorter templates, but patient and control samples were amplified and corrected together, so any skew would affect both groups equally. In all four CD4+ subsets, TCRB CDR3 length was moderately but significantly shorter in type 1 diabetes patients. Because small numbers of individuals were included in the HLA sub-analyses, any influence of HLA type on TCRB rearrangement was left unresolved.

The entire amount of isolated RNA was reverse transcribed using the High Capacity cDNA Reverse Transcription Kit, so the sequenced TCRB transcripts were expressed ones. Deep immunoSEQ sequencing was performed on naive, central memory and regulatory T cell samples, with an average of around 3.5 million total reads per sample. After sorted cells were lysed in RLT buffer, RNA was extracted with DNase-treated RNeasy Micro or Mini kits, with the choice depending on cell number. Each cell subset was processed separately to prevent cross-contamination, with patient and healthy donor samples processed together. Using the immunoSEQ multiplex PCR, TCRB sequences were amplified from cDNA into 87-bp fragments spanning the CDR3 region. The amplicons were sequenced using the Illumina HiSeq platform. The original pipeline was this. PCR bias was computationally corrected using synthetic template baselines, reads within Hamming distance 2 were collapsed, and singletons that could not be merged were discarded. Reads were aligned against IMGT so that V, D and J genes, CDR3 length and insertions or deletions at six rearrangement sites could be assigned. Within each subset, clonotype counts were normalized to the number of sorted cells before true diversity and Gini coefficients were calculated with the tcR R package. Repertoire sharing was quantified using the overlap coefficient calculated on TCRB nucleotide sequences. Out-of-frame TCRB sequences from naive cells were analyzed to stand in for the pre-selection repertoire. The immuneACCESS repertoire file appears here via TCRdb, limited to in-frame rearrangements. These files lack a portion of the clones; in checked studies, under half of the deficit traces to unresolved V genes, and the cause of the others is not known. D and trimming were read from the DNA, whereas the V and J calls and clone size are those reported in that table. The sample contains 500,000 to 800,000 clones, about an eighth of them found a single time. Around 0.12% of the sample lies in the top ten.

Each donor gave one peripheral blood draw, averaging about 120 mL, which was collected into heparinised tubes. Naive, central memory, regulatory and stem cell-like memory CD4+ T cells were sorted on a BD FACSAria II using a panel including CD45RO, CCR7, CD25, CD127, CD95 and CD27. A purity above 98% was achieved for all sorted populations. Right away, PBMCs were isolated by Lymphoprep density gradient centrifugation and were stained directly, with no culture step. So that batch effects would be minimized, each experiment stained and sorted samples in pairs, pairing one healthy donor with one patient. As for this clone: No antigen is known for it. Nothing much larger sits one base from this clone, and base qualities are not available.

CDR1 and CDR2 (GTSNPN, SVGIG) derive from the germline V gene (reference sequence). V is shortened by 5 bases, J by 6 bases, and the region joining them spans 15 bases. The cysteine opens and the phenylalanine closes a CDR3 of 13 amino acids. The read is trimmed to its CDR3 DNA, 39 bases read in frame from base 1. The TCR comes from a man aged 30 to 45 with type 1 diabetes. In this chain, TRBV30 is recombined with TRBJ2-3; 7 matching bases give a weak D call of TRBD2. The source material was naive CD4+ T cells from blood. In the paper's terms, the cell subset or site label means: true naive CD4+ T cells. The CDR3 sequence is CAWAGRGIDTQYF. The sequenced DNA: TGTGCCTGGGCAGGGAGGGGGATTGATACGCAGTATTTT.